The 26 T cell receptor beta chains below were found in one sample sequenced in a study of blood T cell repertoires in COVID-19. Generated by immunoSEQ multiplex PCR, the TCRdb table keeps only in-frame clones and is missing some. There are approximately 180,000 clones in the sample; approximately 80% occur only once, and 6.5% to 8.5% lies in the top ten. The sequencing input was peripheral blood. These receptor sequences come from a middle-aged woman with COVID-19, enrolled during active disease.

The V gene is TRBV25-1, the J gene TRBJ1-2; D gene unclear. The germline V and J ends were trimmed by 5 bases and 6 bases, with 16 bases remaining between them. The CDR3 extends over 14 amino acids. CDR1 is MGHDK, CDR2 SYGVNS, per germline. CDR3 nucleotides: TGTGCCAGCAGTCACCTCGGGTGGCTAGATGGCTACACCTTC. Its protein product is CASSHLGWLDGYTF.

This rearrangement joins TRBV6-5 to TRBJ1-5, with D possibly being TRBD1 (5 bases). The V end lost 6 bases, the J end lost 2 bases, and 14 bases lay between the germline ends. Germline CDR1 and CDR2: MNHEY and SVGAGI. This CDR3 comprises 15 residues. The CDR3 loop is CASSLGGEGNQPQHF. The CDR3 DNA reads TGTGCCAGCAGCCTTGGGGGGGAAGGCAATCAGCCCCAGCATTTT.

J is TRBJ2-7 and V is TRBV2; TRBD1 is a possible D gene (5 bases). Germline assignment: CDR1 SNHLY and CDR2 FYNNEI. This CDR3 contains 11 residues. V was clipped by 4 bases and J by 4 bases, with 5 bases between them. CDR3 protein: CASSAGYEQYF. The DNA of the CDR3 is TGTGCCAGCAGTGCAGGGTACGAGCAGTACTTC.

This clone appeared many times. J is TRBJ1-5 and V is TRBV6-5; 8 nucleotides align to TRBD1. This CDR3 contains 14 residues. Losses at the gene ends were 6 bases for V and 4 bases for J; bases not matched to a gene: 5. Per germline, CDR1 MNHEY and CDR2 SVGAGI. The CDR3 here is CASRGDRRNQPQHF. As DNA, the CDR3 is TGTGCCAGCAGGGGGGACAGGCGGAATCAGCCCCAGCATTTT.

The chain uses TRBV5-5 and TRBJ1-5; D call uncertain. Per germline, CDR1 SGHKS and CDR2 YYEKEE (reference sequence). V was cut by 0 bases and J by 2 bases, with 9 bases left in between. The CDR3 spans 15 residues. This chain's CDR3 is CASSLAPSRNQPQHF. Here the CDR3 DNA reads TGTGCCAGCAGCTTGGCCCCCAGTCGCAATCAGCCCCAGCATTTT.

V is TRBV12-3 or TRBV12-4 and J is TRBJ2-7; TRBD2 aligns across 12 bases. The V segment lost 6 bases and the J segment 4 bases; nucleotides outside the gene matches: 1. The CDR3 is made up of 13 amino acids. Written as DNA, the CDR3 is TGTGCCAGCAGACTAGCGGGGGGTTACGAGCAGTACTTC. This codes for CASRLAGGYEQYF.

The CDR3 protein is CASSLSPGAGNTIYF. The CDR3 nucleotides read TGTGCCAGCAGCTTAAGTCCAGGGGCTGGAAACACCATATATTTT. The J gene is TRBJ1-3, the V gene TRBV7-3, with D possibly TRBD1 on 6 matching bases. Trimming removed 1 base from V and 2 bases from J, with 9 bases in between. Germline CDR1 reads SGHTA; CDR2 reads FQGTGA. CDR3 length: 15 amino acids.

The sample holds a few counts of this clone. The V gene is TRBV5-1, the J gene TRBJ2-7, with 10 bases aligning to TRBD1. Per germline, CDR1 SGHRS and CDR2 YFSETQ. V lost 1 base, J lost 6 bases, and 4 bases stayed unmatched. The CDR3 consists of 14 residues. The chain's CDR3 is CASSLRDRGGEQYF. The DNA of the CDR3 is TGCGCCAGCAGCTTGAGGGACAGGGGCGGCGAGCAGTACTTC.

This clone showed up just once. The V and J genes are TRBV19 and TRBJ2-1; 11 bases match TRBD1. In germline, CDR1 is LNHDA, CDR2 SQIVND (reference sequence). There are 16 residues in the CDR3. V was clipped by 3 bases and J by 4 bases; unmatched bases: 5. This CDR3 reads CASSIWDRGGYNEQFF. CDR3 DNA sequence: TGTGCCAGTAGTATCTGGGACAGGGGGGGTTACAATGAGCAGTTCTTC.

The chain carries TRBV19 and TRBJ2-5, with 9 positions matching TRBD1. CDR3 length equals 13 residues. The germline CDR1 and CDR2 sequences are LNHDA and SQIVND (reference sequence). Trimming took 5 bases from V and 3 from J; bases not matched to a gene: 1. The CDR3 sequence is CASSRDREETQYF. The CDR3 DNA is TGTGCCAGTAGTCGGGACAGGGAAGAGACCCAGTACTTC.

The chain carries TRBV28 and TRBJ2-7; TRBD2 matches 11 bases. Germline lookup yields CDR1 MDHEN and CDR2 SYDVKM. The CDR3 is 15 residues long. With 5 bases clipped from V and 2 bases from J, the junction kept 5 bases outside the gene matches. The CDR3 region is CASSGGTSGAYEQYF. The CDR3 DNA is TGTGCCAGCAGTGGGGGGACTAGCGGTGCCTACGAGCAGTACTTC.

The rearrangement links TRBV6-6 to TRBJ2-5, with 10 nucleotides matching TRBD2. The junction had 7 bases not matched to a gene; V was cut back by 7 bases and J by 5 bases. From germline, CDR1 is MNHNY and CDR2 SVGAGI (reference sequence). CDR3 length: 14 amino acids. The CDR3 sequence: CASTLLAGRETQYF. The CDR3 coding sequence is TGTGCCAGCACCCTACTAGCGGGAAGGGAGACCCAGTACTTC.

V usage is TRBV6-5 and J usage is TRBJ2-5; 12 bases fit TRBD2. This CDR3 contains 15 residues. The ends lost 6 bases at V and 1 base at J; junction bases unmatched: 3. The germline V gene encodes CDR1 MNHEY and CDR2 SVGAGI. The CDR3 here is CASSGLAGTQETQYF. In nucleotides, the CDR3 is TGTGCCAGCAGCGGACTAGCGGGGACCCAAGAGACCCAGTACTTC.

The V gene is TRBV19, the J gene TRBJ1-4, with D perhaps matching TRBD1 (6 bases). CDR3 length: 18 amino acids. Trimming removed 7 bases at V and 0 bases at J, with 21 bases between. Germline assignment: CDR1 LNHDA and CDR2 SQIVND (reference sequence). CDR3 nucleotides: TGTGCCAGTACCACAGGAGACAGGCCTCTCACAACTAATGAAAAACTGTTTTTT. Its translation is CASTTGDRPLTTNEKLFF.

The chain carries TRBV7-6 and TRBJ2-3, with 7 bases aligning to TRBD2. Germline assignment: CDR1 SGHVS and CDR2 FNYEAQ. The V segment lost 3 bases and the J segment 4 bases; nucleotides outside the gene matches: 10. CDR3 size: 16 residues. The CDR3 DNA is TGTGCCAGCAGCTTGGGGGGGAGTGGTACGGCAGATACGCAGTATTTT. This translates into CASSLGGSGTADTQYF.

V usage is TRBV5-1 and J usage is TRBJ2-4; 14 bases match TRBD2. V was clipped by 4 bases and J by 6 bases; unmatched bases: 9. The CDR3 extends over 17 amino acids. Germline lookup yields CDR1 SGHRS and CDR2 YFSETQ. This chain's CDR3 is CASSGLAGGRGRNIQYF. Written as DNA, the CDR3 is TGCGCCAGCAGCGGACTAGCGGGAGGACGGGGAAGAAACATTCAGTACTTC.

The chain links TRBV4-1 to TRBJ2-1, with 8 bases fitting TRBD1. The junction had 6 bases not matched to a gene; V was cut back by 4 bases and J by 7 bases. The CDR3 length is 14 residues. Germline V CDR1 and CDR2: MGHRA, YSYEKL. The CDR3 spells CASSPTGAANEQFF. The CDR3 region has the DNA TGCGCCAGCAGCCCGACAGGGGCGGCGAATGAGCAGTTCTTC.

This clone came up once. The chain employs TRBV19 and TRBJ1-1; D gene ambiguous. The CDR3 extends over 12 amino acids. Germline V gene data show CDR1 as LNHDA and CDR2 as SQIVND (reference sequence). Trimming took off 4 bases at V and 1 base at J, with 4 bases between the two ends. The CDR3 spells CASSRQNTEAFF. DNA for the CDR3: TGTGCCAGTAGTAGACAGAACACTGAAGCTTTCTTT.

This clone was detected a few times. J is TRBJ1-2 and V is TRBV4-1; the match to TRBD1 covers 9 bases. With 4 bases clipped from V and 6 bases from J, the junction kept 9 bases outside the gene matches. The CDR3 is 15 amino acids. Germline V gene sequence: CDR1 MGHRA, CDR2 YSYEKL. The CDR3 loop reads CASSPYRGQEDGYTF. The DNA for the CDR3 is TGCGCCAGCAGCCCTTACAGGGGGCAAGAGGATGGCTACACCTTC.

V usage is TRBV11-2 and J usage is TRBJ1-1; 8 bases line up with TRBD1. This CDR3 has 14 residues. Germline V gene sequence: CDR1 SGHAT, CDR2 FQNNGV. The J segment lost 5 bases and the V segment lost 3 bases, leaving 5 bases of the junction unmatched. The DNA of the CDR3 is TGTGCCAGCAGCTTTGCCAGGGGGCCGACTGAAGCTTTCTTT. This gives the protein CASSFARGPTEAFF.

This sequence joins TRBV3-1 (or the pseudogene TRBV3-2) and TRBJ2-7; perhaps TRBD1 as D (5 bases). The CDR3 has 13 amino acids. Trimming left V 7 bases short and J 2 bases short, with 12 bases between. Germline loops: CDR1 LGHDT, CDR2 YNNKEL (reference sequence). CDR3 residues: CASTLTEPYEQYF. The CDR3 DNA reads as TGTGCCAGCACCCTGACAGAGCCCTACGAGCAGTACTTC.

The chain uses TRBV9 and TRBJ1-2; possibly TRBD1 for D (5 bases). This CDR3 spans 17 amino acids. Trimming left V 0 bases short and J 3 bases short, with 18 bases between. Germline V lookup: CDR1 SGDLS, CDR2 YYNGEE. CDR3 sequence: CASSVEGAGLLHYGYTF. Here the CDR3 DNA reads TGTGCCAGCAGCGTAGAAGGGGCGGGACTTCTTCACTATGGCTACACCTTC.

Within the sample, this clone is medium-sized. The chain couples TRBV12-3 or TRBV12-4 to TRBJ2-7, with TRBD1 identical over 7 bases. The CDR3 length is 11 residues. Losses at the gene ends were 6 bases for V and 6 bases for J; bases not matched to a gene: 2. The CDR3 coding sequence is TGTGCCAGCAGAGCAGGGGGCGAGCAGTACTTC. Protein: CASRAGGEQYF.

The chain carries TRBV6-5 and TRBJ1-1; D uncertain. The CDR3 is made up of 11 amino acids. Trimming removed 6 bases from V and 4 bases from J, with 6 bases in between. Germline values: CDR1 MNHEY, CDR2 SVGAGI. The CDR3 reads CASSPITEAFF. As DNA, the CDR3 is TGTGCCAGCAGCCCAATCACTGAAGCTTTCTTT.

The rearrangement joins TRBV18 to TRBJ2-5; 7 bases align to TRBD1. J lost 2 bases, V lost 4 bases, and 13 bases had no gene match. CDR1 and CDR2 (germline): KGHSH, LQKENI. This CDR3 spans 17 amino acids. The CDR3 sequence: CASSQRQGGVVQETQYF. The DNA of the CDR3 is TGTGCCAGCTCACAAAGACAGGGTGGAGTGGTTCAAGAGACCCAGTACTTC. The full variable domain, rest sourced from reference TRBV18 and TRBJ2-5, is NAGVMQNPRHLVRRRGQEARLRCSPMKGHSHVYWYRQLPEEGLKFMVYLQKENIIDESGMPKERFSAEFPKEGPSILRIQQVVRGDSAAYFCASSQRQGGVVQETQYFGPGTRLLVL.

The CDR3 sequence: CASSPPRAGTGANVLTF. CDR3 nucleotides: TGTGCCAGCAGCCCCCCCCGAGCGGGAACCGGGGCCAACGTCCTGACTTTC. The chain uses TRBV6-2 or TRBV6-3 and TRBJ2-6; 7 nucleotides match TRBD2. CDR3 length: 17 amino acids. Germline V gene sequence: CDR1 MNHEY, CDR2 SVGEGT. Losses at the gene ends were 6 bases for V and 4 bases for J; bases not matched to a gene: 12.